These 3 T cell receptor beta chains were all obtained from the same sample, sequenced in a study of shared T cell receptors in the human thymus. The repertoire was sequenced with immunoSEQ multiplex PCR; TCRdb's copy has only in-frame clones and lacks some. There are under 850,000 clones in the sample; roughly 90% occur only once, and around 0.01% lies in the top ten. The same sample was also used in a study of human thymus T cells.

The sequenced sample was thymocytes. Receptors originate from a boy under two years old with a congenital heart defect.

This rearrangement joins TRBV12-5 to TRBJ2-7; 7 nucleotides match TRBD1. This CDR3 has 17 amino acids. Per the germline V gene, CDR1 is LGHNT and CDR2 is FRNRAP. J lost 5 bases, V lost 1 base, and 14 bases had no gene match. As DNA, the CDR3 is TGTGCTAGTGGTTTGGCCCCGTTCCGGCAGGGGGTACACGAGCAGTACTTC. It is translated as CASGLAPFRQGVHEQYF.

The chain is built from TRBV27 and TRBJ2-3; TRBD2 aligns across 11 bases. Per the germline V gene, CDR1 is MNHEY and CDR2 is SMNVEV (reference sequence). The CDR3 runs 17 residues. J lost 3 bases, V lost 7 bases, and 12 bases had no gene match. The CDR3 DNA is TGTGCCAGCACCCCCCCGAGGGTAGCGGGAGGGACAGATACGCAGTATTTT. Its translation is CASTPPRVAGGTDTQYF.

This clone was seen a few times. The V gene is TRBV5-1, the J gene TRBJ2-3, with 10 bases identical to TRBD2. The V segment lost 3 bases and the J segment 1 base; nucleotides outside the gene matches: 14. There are 19 residues in the CDR3. Germline V gene lookup returns CDR1 SGHRS and CDR2 YFSETQ. The CDR3 here is CASSSPGTSGKGGTDTQYF. Written as DNA, the CDR3 is TGCGCCAGCAGCTCCCCGGGTACTAGCGGGAAGGGGGGCACAGATACGCAGTATTTT.